This TCR beta chain appears in the sequencing data of a study of technical replicates of blood from a few donors. Assay used: immunoSEQ multiplex PCR; TCRdb lists only in-frame clones, some missing. The sample holds 50,000 to 65,000 clones, 90% to 95% seen once. The germline CDR1 and CDR2 sequences are GTSNPN and SVGIG (reference sequence). After removal of 7 bases from V and 4 bases from J, the junction contained 14 bases not matched to a gene. The CDR3 has 15 residues. The receptor was derived from a human donor in good health. Some clones in this sample may be carry-over from other donors' samples. This rearrangement joins TRBV30 to TRBJ2-5, with 8 positions matching TRBD2. The specimen sequenced was PBMCs. The CDR3 loop reads CAFTPGLVGRETQYF. The DNA for the CDR3 is TGTGCCTTCACCCCGGGACTAGTGGGTAGAGAGACCCAGTACTTC.